The 5 T cell receptor beta chains below were found in one sample sequenced in a study of T-cell reconstitution after alpha-beta-depleted transplantation in children. Unique molecular identifiers were incorporated into the prepared TCRbeta library. From the PCR reads, TCRdb called clonotypes with MiXCR, one entry per CDR3 protein. This table has about 600,000 distinct CDR3 sequences, more than 20% appearing once. The source material was PBMCs, mostly from graft donor cells, sampled 360 days after TCRalphabeta/CD19-depleted stem cell transplant. Receptors originate from a boy younger than two who had a stem cell transplant for acute myeloid leukemia, so the T cells may come from the graft donor.

The chain couples TRBV5-5 to TRBJ2-1; possibly TRBD1 for D (6 bases). Germline CDR1 reads SGHKS; CDR2 reads YYEKEE (reference sequence). The CDR3 has 15 residues. Trimming removed 2 bases from V and 4 bases from J, with 13 bases in between. DNA for the CDR3: TGTGCCAGCAGCTTTGACAGGAATAGATACAATGAGCAGTTCTTC. This gives the protein CASSFDRNRYNEQFF. Complete variable domain (other parts from reference TRBV5-5 and TRBJ2-1): DAGVTQSPTHLIKTRGQQVTLRCSPISGHKSVSWYQQVLGQGPQFIFQYYEKEERGRGNFPDRFSARQFPNYSSELNVNALLLGDSALYLCASSFDRNRYNEQFFGPGTRLTVL.

This chain uses TRBV5-1 with TRBJ2-7, with D possibly TRBD2 on 6 matching bases. In germline, CDR1 is SGHRS, CDR2 YFSETQ. This CDR3 has 14 residues. The ends were cut back, 2 bases at V and 4 bases at J, with 13 bases in the middle. The CDR3, as DNA: TGCGCCAGCAGCTTAGGGGACTCCTTTTACGAGCAGTACTTC. Translating it yields CASSLGDSFYEQYF.

The chain joins TRBV5-5 to TRBJ2-7, with D possibly TRBD2 on 7 matching bases. Trimming took off 4 bases at V and 3 bases at J, with 17 bases between the two ends. CDR1 and CDR2 from the germline V gene are SGHKS and YYEKEE (reference sequence). The CDR3 sequence is 15 residues long. CDR3 sequence (DNA): TGTGCCAGCAGCCGAGGGGGGGACCACCTCTACGAGCAGTACTTC. Its protein is CASSRGGDHLYEQYF.

In this sample, this clonotype turned up a few times. The rearrangement links TRBV12-3 or TRBV12-4 to TRBJ2-2; 8 bases are shared with TRBD1. V was pared by 6 bases and J by 3 bases, with 9 bases of the junction left unmatched. This CDR3 is built from 16 residues. The CDR3 DNA reads as TGTGCCAGCAGCCCCGGGACAGGAAAGTACACCGGGGAGCTGTTTTTT. It translates to CASSPGTGKYTGELFF.

The rearrangement joins TRBV6-2 or TRBV6-3 to TRBJ2-5; D remains ambiguous. V dropped 2 bases and J dropped 5 bases, with 6 bases sitting between them. The germline CDR1 and CDR2 sequences are MNHEY and SVGEGT. The CDR3 totals 12 residues. The CDR3 DNA sequence: TGTGCCAGCAGTTACAGGTTGGAGACCCAGTACTTC. This encodes CASSYRLETQYF.